One sample yielded the 32 T cell receptor beta chains listed below, sequenced in a study of regulatory T cells in long-lasting Graves disease. Sample time point: newly diagnosed GD, antithyroid drugs for less than 3 months. The TCR library was made from RNA extracted from PBMCs. With iRepertoire HTBI primers and Arm-PCR of CDR3 regions, TCR beta libraries were built. One entry per CDR3 protein, called by TCRdb with MiXCR from the multiplex PCR reads. The sample has around 360,000 distinct CDR3 sequences, roughly 17% seen once. These data also formed part of another study, on T cells in Graves' hyperthyroidism and ophthalmopathy.

Sequenced material: peripheral blood mononuclear cells (PBMCs), taken at new diagnosis, from a patient treated with antithyroid drugs. The receptors stem from a woman between 18 and 29 years old with Graves disease.

This clonotype was picked up many times. This chain connects TRBV7-3 to TRBJ1-2; unclear D gene. This CDR3 comprises 12 residues. Germline assignment: CDR1 SGHTA and CDR2 FQGTGA. Trimming took 2 bases from V and 5 from J, leaving 6 bases between them. DNA for the CDR3: TGTGCCAGCAGCTTAGACGGTTATGGCTACACCTTC. This codes for CASSLDGYGYTF.

CDR3 sequence reads: CASSPRRNSRSNNEQFF. DNA for the CDR3: TGTGCCAGCAGCCCCCGGAGGAACAGCCGGAGTAACAATGAGCAGTTCTTC. This chain joins TRBV9 and TRBJ2-1; possibly TRBD2 for D (5 bases). Germline values: CDR1 SGDLS, CDR2 YYNGEE. The ends were cut back, 4 bases at V and 5 bases at J, with 22 bases in the middle. The CDR3 consists of 17 residues.

This clonotype was seen ten or more times. The rearrangement links TRBV10-1 to TRBJ2-1; D is uncertain. Deletions cut 4 bases from V and 2 bases from J, with 9 bases between. The germline gives CDR1 WNHNN, CDR2 SYGVQD (reference sequence). This CDR3 region has 14 residues. Written as DNA, the CDR3 is TGCGCCAGCAGTGGCCCTGGCCCCTACAATGAGCAGTTCTTC. This translates into CASSGPGPYNEQFF.

About this clonotype itself: This may come from a read error, since a much larger clone is one base off. The chain couples TRBV28 to TRBJ2-5, with 7 positions matching TRBD2. The CDR3 runs 15 residues. V was pared by 10 bases and J by 7 bases, with 18 bases of the junction left unmatched. Germline CDR1 MDHEN, CDR2 SYDVKM. CDR3 sequence: CANRPRGEGSGTQYF. CDR3 nucleotides: TGTGCCAACAGGCCAAGAGGGGAGGGGTCTGGGACCCAGTACTTC.

The rearrangement uses TRBV29-1 and TRBJ1-5; TRBD1 might be the D (5 bases). Germline CDR1 SQVTM, CDR2 ANQGSEA. Trimming shortened V by 4 bases and J by 3 bases, and 10 bases separated the two germline ends. This CDR3 region has 13 residues. The CDR3 coding sequence is TGCAGCGTTGGTTTCAGGGACAATCAGCCCCAGCATTTT. Amino acid sequence: CSVGFRDNQPQHF.

The CDR3 spells CATSLTGANVLTF. CDR3 nucleotides: TGTGCCACCTCCTTAACTGGGGCCAACGTCCTGACTTTC. The chain joins TRBV24-1 to TRBJ2-6; D not resolved. Trimming removed 9 bases at V and 2 bases at J, with 7 bases between. This CDR3 spans 13 amino acids. CDR1 and CDR2 from the germline V gene are KGHDR and SFDVKD.

The table lists this clonotype with many counts. CDR3 DNA sequence: TGTGCCAGCAGCCGTGGACAGGGCCGAGTCGGCAATGAGCAGTTCTTC. This encodes CASSRGQGRVGNEQFF. The genes are TRBV12-3 or TRBV12-4 and TRBJ2-1, with 8 bases fitting TRBD1. This CDR3 is 16 amino acids long. The junction had 13 bases not matched to a gene; V was cut back by 6 bases and J by 6 bases.

There are many counts of this clonotype. This chain connects TRBV7-6 to TRBJ2-6; perhaps TRBD2 as D (5 bases). Germline V gives CDR1 SGHVS, CDR2 FNYEAQ. The CDR3 totals 16 residues. The V end lost 4 bases, the J end lost 2 bases, and 12 bases lay between the germline ends. As DNA, the CDR3 is TGTGCCAGCAGCTCTACGTCGGGGACTGGGGCCAACGTCCTGACTTTC. Protein sequence: CASSSTSGTGANVLTF.

This clonotype was observed at least ten times. The chain combines TRBV30 with TRBJ1-1; D is unclear. This CDR3 comprises 17 residues. CDR1 and CDR2 (germline): GTSNPN, SVGIG (reference sequence). Trimming took off 2 bases at V and 0 bases at J, with 19 bases between the two ends. The CDR3 sequence: CAWSFTMADPMNTEAFF. Written as DNA, the CDR3 is TGTGCCTGGAGTTTTACTATGGCAGATCCTATGAACACTGAAGCTTTCTTT.

This clonotype came up many times. The chain uses TRBV6-1 and TRBJ1-5; D remains unclear. The CDR3 has 14 residues. The germline V gene has CDR1 MNHNS and CDR2 SASEGT. V shed 6 bases and J shed 5 bases, with 14 bases lying between them. As DNA, the CDR3 is TGTGCCAGCAGCCCCCGTGGGTACGATCAGCCCCAGCATTTT. Translating it yields CASSPRGYDQPQHF.

This clonotype was recorded many times. The gene calls are TRBV7-9 and TRBJ1-5; no definite D call. The CDR3 spans 15 residues. Between the trimmed V and J ends, which lost 4 bases and 6 bases, there was a span of 16 bases. Germline values: CDR1 SEHNR, CDR2 FQNEAQ (reference sequence). For the CDR3, the DNA is TGTGCCAGCAGCTCGTCCCGGGCGCAGGCTCAGCCCCAGCATTTT. As protein: CASSSSRAQAQPQHF.

This clonotype was detected many times. The V call is TRBV5-1, the J call TRBJ1-1, with no clear D. V was clipped by 8 bases and J by 3 bases, with 14 bases between them. This CDR3 is 13 amino acids long. The V gene's germline CDR1 is SGHRS and CDR2 YFSETQ. Here the CDR3 DNA reads TGCGCCAGTACCGCCGTTGTGGACACTGAAGCTTTCTTT. Protein: CASTAVVDTEAFF. The variable domain in full, with the rest retrieved from reference TRBV5-1 and TRBJ1-1, is KAGVTQTPRYLIKTRGQQVTLSCSPISGHRSVSWYQQTPGQGLQFLFEYFSETQRNKGNFPGRFSGRQFSNSRSEMNVSTLELGDSALYLCASTAVVDTEAFFGQGTRLTVV.

This clonotype was detected many times. The chain is built from TRBV27 and TRBJ2-5, with 9 bases that match TRBD1. This CDR3 contains 15 residues. The trim removed 7 bases at V and 5 bases at J, leaving 11 bases unmatched. CDR1 is MNHEY, CDR2 SMNVEV, per germline (reference sequence). CDR3 DNA sequence: TGTGCCAGCAACGACAGGGGGTTTGGACGGGAGACCCAGTACTTC. This codes for CASNDRGFGRETQYF.

There are many counts of this clonotype. This chain connects TRBV5-1 to TRBJ2-3; TRBD2 agrees at 12 bases. Germline values: CDR1 SGHRS, CDR2 YFSETQ. This CDR3 contains 16 residues. Trimming at V came to 2 bases and at J to 1 base, leaving 2 bases not matched to a gene. CDR3 nucleotides: TGCGCCAGCAGCTTACGGACTAGCGGGGGCACAGATACGCAGTATTTT. Its protein is CASSLRTSGGTDTQYF.

At least ten counts were recorded for this clonotype. The rearrangement links TRBV7-2 to TRBJ1-4, with D unclear. Per the germline V gene, CDR1 is SGHTA and CDR2 is FQGNSA. V dropped 1 base and J dropped 0 bases, with 9 bases sitting between them. The CDR3 covers 16 residues. This chain's CDR3 is CASSLGPVATNEKLFF. The CDR3 DNA follows: TGTGCCAGCAGCTTAGGGCCAGTGGCAACTAATGAAAAACTGTTTTTT.

V and J are TRBV5-1 and TRBJ2-6; TRBD2 agrees at 8 bases. CDR3 length: 16 amino acids. V lost 1 base, J lost 4 bases, and 4 bases stayed unmatched. Germline CDR1 reads SGHRS; CDR2 reads YFSETQ. DNA of the CDR3: TGCGCCAGCAGCTTGCGGACTAGCTCCGGGGCCAACGTCCTGACTTTC. Translated, it gives CASSLRTSSGANVLTF.

This clonotype was recorded many times. V usage is TRBV7-6 and J usage is TRBJ2-1; TRBD2 matches 10 bases. CDR3 length: 16 residues. The V and J ends lost 5 bases and 2 bases, in that order; junction bases with no gene match: 6. CDR1 is SGHVS, CDR2 FNYEAQ, per germline. The CDR3 bases are TGTGCCAGCAGCCCCCTAGCGGGGGCTACCTACAATGAGCAGTTCTTC. Translated, it gives CASSPLAGATYNEQFF.

As concerns this clonotype: This may arise from a read error, as a much more abundant clone is one base away. This chain connects TRBV7-2 to TRBJ2-7; D may be TRBD1 or TRBD2 (5 bases each). Germline-derived CDR1 and CDR2 are SGHTA and FQGNSA. CDR3 length: 13 amino acids. Trimming shortened V by 5 bases and J by 7 bases, and 15 bases separated the two germline ends. The DNA for the CDR3 is TGTGCCAGCAGCGTCCGGGACGGCAATGAGCAGTACTTC. Protein sequence: CASSVRDGNEQYF.

This clonotype was found many times. This rearrangement joins TRBV2 to TRBJ2-3; 7 nucleotides agree with TRBD1. The length of the CDR3 is 13 residues. Per the germline V gene, CDR1 is SNHLY and CDR2 is FYNNEI. With V trimmed by 7 bases and J by 4 bases, 5 bases remained unmatched. The CDR3 DNA reads TGTGCCAGCACTAGGGACAGAGCAGATACGCAGTATTTT. Residues: CASTRDRADTQYF.

This clonotype occurred many times. V usage is TRBV11-2 and J usage is TRBJ1-6; 9 nucleotides line up with TRBD1. There are 15 residues in the CDR3. J gave up 5 bases and V 5 bases, and 4 bases lay outside the gene matches. CDR1 SGHAT and CDR2 FQNNGV come from the germline V gene. CDR3 in DNA: TGTGCCAGCAGCCCGTGGACAGGGGATAATTCACCCCTCCACTTT. Translated, it gives CASSPWTGDNSPLHF.

This clonotype was observed at least ten times. The chain carries TRBV2 and TRBJ1-1, with unresolved D. The CDR3 sequence is 14 residues long. Germline V gene lookup returns CDR1 SNHLY and CDR2 FYNNEI. V lost 5 bases and J 5 bases, leaving 15 bases between the germline ends. The CDR3 nucleotides are TGTGCCAGCAGTCCTAGGGTTTCGGTGACTGAAGCTTTCTTT. Amino acids: CASSPRVSVTEAFF. Using reference TRBV2 and TRBJ1-1 for the parts outside the CDR3, the full variable domain is EPEVTQTPSHQVTQMGQEVILRCVPISNHLYFYWYRQILGQKVEFLVSFYNNEISEKSEIFDDQFSVERPDGSNFTLKIRSTKLEDSAMYFCASSPRVSVTEAFFGQGTRLTVV.

There are a few counts of this clonotype. The chain is built from TRBV28 and TRBJ2-5, with D possibly matching TRBD2 (7 bases). CDR1 and CDR2 from the germline V gene are MDHEN and SYDVKM. V was pared by 1 base and J by 7 bases, with 22 bases between. This CDR3 spans 17 amino acids. Here the CDR3 reads CASSLYPLGGGPGTQYF. DNA for the CDR3: TGTGCCAGCAGTTTATACCCGTTAGGGGGGGGGCCGGGGACCCAGTACTTC.

This clonotype was counted only a few times. The V and J genes are TRBV14 and TRBJ2-2, with D tentatively TRBD2 (6 bases). CDR1 and CDR2 (germline): SGHDN, FVKESK. Trimming pared 0 bases from V and 7 bases from J, leaving 12 bases between. The CDR3 runs to 15 residues. CDR3 coding DNA: TGTGCCAGCAGCCAAGAAGGGAGGCCGGGCGGGGAGCTGTTTTTT. Protein: CASSQEGRPGGELFF. The full variable domain, rest sourced from reference TRBV14 and TRBJ2-2, is EAGVTQFPSHSVIEKGQTVTLRCDPISGHDNLYWYRRVMGKEIKFLLHFVKESKQDESGMPNNRFLAERTGGTYSTLKVQPAELEDSGVYFCASSQEGRPGGELFFGEGSRLTVL.

In its sample, this clonotype was seen many times. The CDR3 reads CSARGTGLYGYTF. The CDR3 DNA reads TGCAGTGCTAGAGGCACGGGGCTATATGGCTACACCTTC. The V gene is TRBV20-1, the J gene TRBJ1-2, with a tentative D call TRBD1 (5 bases). The V gene lost 1 base and the J gene lost 5 bases, with 11 bases spanning the gap. CDR3 length: 13 amino acids. From germline, CDR1 is DFQATT and CDR2 SNEGSKA (reference sequence).

In this sample, this clonotype turned up many times. V and J are TRBV20-1 and TRBJ2-3; 7 bases match TRBD1. Germline V gives CDR1 DFQATT, CDR2 SNEGSKA (reference sequence). After removal of 5 bases from V and 4 bases from J, the junction contained 6 bases not matched to a gene. The CDR3 loop spans 13 amino acids. The CDR3 nucleotides read TGCAGTGCTCAGACAGGGTGGGCAGATACGCAGTATTTT. The encoded protein is CSAQTGWADTQYF.

Worth noting for this clonotype: A junction boundary mismatches the germline segment, possibly from a read error. The chain uses TRBV6-1 and TRBJ2-3, with a tentative D call TRBD2 (8 bases). Germline V lookup: CDR1 MNHNS, CDR2 SASEGT. The CDR3 covers 14 residues. DNA of the CDR3: TGTGCCAGCACTACGGGAGGGGGCACAGATGCGCAGTATTTT. As protein: CASTTGGGTDAQYF.

In its sample, this clonotype was seen many times. V is TRBV28 and J is TRBJ2-5, with a tentative D call TRBD2 (5 bases). Germline V gene lookup returns CDR1 MDHEN and CDR2 SYDVKM. The CDR3 contains 20 residues. Trimming cost V 3 bases and J 5 bases, with 31 bases left between them. The CDR3 loop is CASSFGGRNAVTPWRETQYF. The CDR3 DNA follows: TGTGCCAGCAGTTTCGGCGGACGGAACGCAGTGACACCCTGGAGGGAGACCCAGTACTTC.

In this sample, this clonotype turned up many times. This chain connects TRBV28 to TRBJ2-7, with D possibly matching TRBD1 (5 bases). Trimming took off 8 bases at V and 2 bases at J, with 10 bases between the two ends. Germline V gene sequence: CDR1 MDHEN, CDR2 SYDVKM. There are 12 residues in the CDR3. CDR3 sequence: CASHPGTYEQYF. Here the CDR3 DNA reads TGTGCCAGCCATCCAGGGACCTACGAGCAGTACTTC.

The chain combines TRBV9 with TRBJ2-7, with 7 bases that match TRBD2. Germline assignment: CDR1 SGDLS and CDR2 YYNGEE. V trimming: 2 bases; J trimming: 6 bases; junction bases outside the gene matches: 8. CDR3 length: 14 residues. The DNA for the CDR3 is TGTGCCAGCAGCGTCTACCGCACTAGCGTCGAGCAGTACTTC. Translating gives CASSVYRTSVEQYF.

This clonotype was seen many times. V and J are TRBV29-1 and TRBJ2-3; perhaps TRBD1 as D (7 bases). Germline V gives CDR1 SQVTM, CDR2 ANQGSEA. Deletions cut 2 bases from V and 1 base from J, with 16 bases between. This CDR3 region has 16 residues. The CDR3 here is CSVEPRTRGGTDTQYF. The CDR3 coding sequence is TGCAGCGTTGAACCTCGGACCAGGGGGGGCACAGATACGCAGTATTTT.

This clonotype has a single count. It may be a read error: a sequence one base away is much more abundant. V is TRBV27 and J is TRBJ1-2, with TRBD1 matching 8 bases. The germline gives CDR1 MNHEY, CDR2 SMNVEV (reference sequence). This CDR3 region has 15 residues. CDR3 bases: TGTGCCACCGGCCAGGGGGCGGGGGCTAACCATGGCTACACCTTC. Protein: CATGQGAGANHGYTF.

This chain connects TRBV20-1 to TRBJ1-4, with a possible D match to TRBD1 (5 bases). The germline V and J ends were trimmed by 0 bases and 3 bases, with 17 bases remaining between them. In germline, CDR1 is DFQATT, CDR2 SNEGSKA (reference sequence). This CDR3 region has 17 residues. In DNA form, the CDR3 reads TGCAGTGCTAGAGATCTTTTTTCCGGGGCAGCTAATGAAAAACTGTTTTTT. Its translation is CSARDLFSGAANEKLFF.